This T cell receptor (beta chain) was identified during a study of OX40 agonist ivuxolimab in advanced cancers. On the study more broadly: Therapy given before enrollment (anti-PD-1, anti-PD-L1 or anti-CTLA-4) was allowed, and 40% to 50% had some. Regarding the study as a whole: By week 6 at 0.1 to 3.0 mg/kg, blood CD4+ and CD8+ T cells had expanded clonally.

Only in-frame clones appear in the TCRdb table, and some are missing; sequencing was by immunoSEQ multiplex PCR. The data hold 70,000 to 90,000 clones, with 90% observed a single time. As for this clone: Its antigen is as yet unknown.

The sequencing used CD4+ or CD8+ T cells sorted from blood, collected in a trial of the OX40 agonist ivuxolimab. This TCR was sampled from an adult with an advanced solid tumor such as melanoma, head and neck, liver or kidney cancer.

CDR3 region: CASSPDQGLRVDTF. For the CDR3, the DNA is TGCGCCAGCAGCCCGGACCAGGGATTAAGGGTCGACACCTTC. The gene calls are TRBV5-1 and TRBJ1-2; D might be TRBD1 (5 bases). Germline CDR1 and CDR2: SGHRS and YFSETQ. V lost 4 bases to trimming and J lost 12 bases, with 22 bases between them. The CDR3 spans 14 residues. Full variable domain (missing parts from reference TRBV5-1 and TRBJ1-2): KAGVTQTPRYLIKTRGQQVTLSCSPISGHRSVSWYQQTPGQGLQFLFEYFSETQRNKGNFPGRFSGRQFSNSRSEMNVSTLELGDSALYLCASSPDQGLRVDTFGSGTRLTVV.